The clone carrying this T cell receptor (beta chain) occurred a few times. As yet, its antigen is unknown. The PCR made use of 60 Vbeta and 13 Jbeta primers. Generated by immunoSEQ multiplex PCR, the TCRdb table keeps only in-frame clones and is missing some. The sample lists over 100,000 clones, approximately 71% occurring once. J lost 5 bases, V lost 0 bases, and 6 bases had no gene match. Germline CDR1 and CDR2: MNHEY and SVGAGI. This CDR3 comprises 15 residues. The record originates from a study of cytomegalovirus exposure and HLA in healthy donors. Study-level information: Prior work identified around 120 million unique TCR beta sequences in approximately 200 million T cells.

Findings and caveats of the study: In a later analysis, TCR beta V- and J-gene trimming was associated with a missense DCLRE1C variant. While the bulk of TCR sequences proved rare, some public TCRs turned up in many donors.

The sequence came from a woman aged 70-85 years in good health and CMV-seropositive. The specimen was PBMCs. The chain is built from TRBV6-5 and TRBJ2-5; TRBD2 agrees at 7 bases. The CDR3 is CASSYSGGEGETQYF. The CDR3 region has the DNA TGTGCCAGCAGTTACTCTGGAGGGGAGGGGGAGACCCAGTACTTC.